Shown below are 27 T cell receptor beta chains from a single sample sequenced in a study of PD-1 blockade in classical Hodgkin lymphoma. TCRdb's copy holds only in-frame clones and misses some; the assay was immunoSEQ multiplex PCR. The sample shows under 80,000 clones, 70% to 75% of them seen only once. Each and every patient relapsed after autologous stem cell transplantation, and patients got differing brentuximab vedotin exposure. The material sequenced was peripheral blood mononuclear cells (PBMCs), taken before the second cycle of nivolumab. Source of these receptors: a human donor with classical Hodgkin lymphoma.

The chain recombines TRBV6-4 with TRBJ1-1, with 8 nucleotides matching TRBD1. This CDR3 comprises 13 residues. V was clipped by 5 bases and J by 4 bases; unmatched bases: 3. Per the germline V gene, CDR1 is MRHNA and CDR2 is SNTAGT. The CDR3 loop is CASSKQGGTEAFF. CDR3 DNA sequence: TGTGCCAGCAGTAAACAGGGGGGCACTGAAGCTTTCTTT.

The chain employs TRBV5-1 and TRBJ1-4, with a weak D call TRBD1 (5 bases). Germline CDR1 and CDR2: SGHRS and YFSETQ. The CDR3 length is 13 residues. V was pared by 3 bases and J by 5 bases, with 8 bases between. DNA for the CDR3: TGCGCCAGCAGCTCAGGGCTGAATGAAAAACTGTTTTTT. Encoded protein: CASSSGLNEKLFF.

The chain uses TRBV6-5 and TRBJ2-5; 8 bases are shared with TRBD2. J gave up 5 bases and V 10 bases, and 15 bases lay outside the gene matches. The CDR3 contains 15 residues. Germline V CDR1 and CDR2: MNHEY, SVGAGI. CDR3 bases: TGTGCCACGTCCGGGGGGGATCAGCCCGTGGAGACCCAGTACTTC. It translates to CATSGGDQPVETQYF.

The chain employs TRBV9 and TRBJ2-1, with D perhaps assigned TRBD1 or TRBD2 (5 bases each). V lost 3 bases to trimming and J lost 5 bases, with 15 bases between them. The CDR3 loop spans 15 amino acids. Germline assignment: CDR1 SGDLS and CDR2 YYNGEE. CDR3 amino acids: CASSAGAGNNNEQFF. CDR3 coding DNA: TGTGCCAGCAGCGCCGGGGCGGGCAATAACAATGAGCAGTTCTTC.

The chain uses TRBV21-1 and TRBJ2-7; the DNA was not used to check the table's D call, TRBD2. TRBV21-1 is labeled a pseudogene. The CDR3 runs to 11 residues. The CDR3, as DNA: TGTGCCAGCAGCGAGTTATACGAGCAGTACTTC. Encoded protein: CASSELYEQYF.

The gene calls are TRBV5-6 and TRBJ2-3; unclear D gene. Per the germline V gene, CDR1 is SGHDT and CDR2 is YYEEEE. This CDR3 is built from 13 residues. V was pared by 0 bases and J by 1 base, with 3 bases between. The CDR3 here is CASSLEGTDTQYF. The DNA for the CDR3 is TGTGCCAGCAGCTTGGAGGGCACAGATACGCAGTATTTT. The full variable domain, completed using reference TRBV5-6 and TRBJ2-3, is DAGVTQSPTHLIKTRGQQVTLRCSPKSGHDTVSWYQQALGQGPQFIFQYYEEEERQRGNFPDRFSGHQFPNYSSELNVNALLLGDSALYLCASSLEGTDTQYFGPGTRLTVL.

The table lists this clone with a count of one. This chain uses TRBV7-6 with TRBJ2-7, with D possibly TRBD2 on 5 matching bases. CDR3 size: 13 residues. Between the trimmed V and J ends, which lost 1 base and 6 bases, there was a span of 10 bases. Germline V CDR1 and CDR2: SGHVS, FNYEAQ. CDR3 nucleotides: TGTGCCAGCAGCTTAGGAGGGCGAGGCGAGCAGTACTTC. Its translation: CASSLGGRGEQYF. The full variable domain, in which reference TRBV7-6 and TRBJ2-7 provide the parts outside the CDR3, is GAGVSQSPRYKVTKRGQDVALRCDPISGHVSLYWYRQALGQGPEFLTYFNYEAQQDKSGLPNDRFSAERPEGSISTLTIQRTEQRDSAMYRCASSLGGRGEQYFGPGTRLTVT.

The chain recombines TRBV6-6 with TRBJ1-1; TRBD1 aligns across 7 bases. Germline lookup yields CDR1 MNHNY and CDR2 SVGAGI (reference sequence). V was pared by 2 bases and J by 4 bases, with 7 bases of the junction left unmatched. This CDR3 has 15 residues. The CDR3 protein is CASSYGNRGGTEAFF. Here the CDR3 DNA reads TGTGCCAGCAGTTACGGGAACAGGGGTGGCACTGAAGCTTTCTTT.

The chain uses TRBV6-5 and TRBJ1-1, with no clear D. The length of the CDR3 is 14 residues. V was shortened by 6 bases and J by 3 bases, with 14 bases between the two germline ends. CDR1 and CDR2 (germline): MNHEY, SVGAGI. CDR3 loop: CASSELGYDTEAFF. As DNA, the CDR3 is TGTGCCAGCAGCGAGCTAGGGTATGACACTGAAGCTTTCTTT.

This clone appeared many times. The chain recombines TRBV6-1 with TRBJ1-4; D uncertain. V gave up 4 bases and J gave up 3 bases, with 9 bases separating them. Germline lookup yields CDR1 MNHNS and CDR2 SASEGT. This CDR3 has 14 residues. CDR3 residues: CASSVFGANEKLFF. In DNA form, the CDR3 reads TGTGCCAGCAGTGTTTTCGGGGCTAATGAAAAACTGTTTTTT.

The V and J genes are TRBV6-1 and TRBJ2-7; possible D gene TRBD1, 6 bases. The CDR3 length is 14 residues. Germline CDR1 MNHNS, CDR2 SASEGT. The germline V and J ends were trimmed by 6 bases and 0 bases, with 12 bases remaining between them. The CDR3 DNA is TGTGCCAGCAGCGCTACAGGGTACTCCTACGAGCAGTACTTC. This sequence encodes CASSATGYSYEQYF.

V usage is TRBV29-1 and J usage is TRBJ2-1; D is perhaps TRBD1 or TRBD2 (5 bases each). V was shortened by 4 bases and J by 6 bases, with 10 bases between the two germline ends. Looked up from germline, CDR1 is SQVTM and CDR2 is ANQGSEA. CDR3 length: 12 amino acids. Here the CDR3 reads CSVVTGGNEQFF. In DNA form, the CDR3 reads TGCAGCGTTGTCACAGGAGGCAATGAGCAGTTCTTC.

In its sample, this clone was seen a few times. This chain uses TRBV7-8 with TRBJ1-1, with a tentative D call TRBD1 (5 bases). From germline, CDR1 is SGHVS and CDR2 FQNEAQ. The V and J ends lost 5 bases and 0 bases respectively, with 10 bases between them. This CDR3 contains 14 residues. In nucleotides, the CDR3 is TGTGCCAGCAGCCGCGGGGGGGTGAACACTGAAGCTTTCTTT. It specifies CASSRGGVNTEAFF.

The sample holds many counts of this clone. The chain is built from TRBV7-6 and TRBJ2-7; 11 bases align to TRBD1. In germline, CDR1 is SGHVS, CDR2 FNYEAQ. The CDR3 is 14 amino acids. V was pared by 1 base and J by 7 bases, with 3 bases of the junction left unmatched. CDR3 nucleotide sequence: TGTGCCAGCAGCTTAGGGACAGGGGGCAGTGAGCAGTACTTC. This codes for CASSLGTGGSEQYF.

The chain employs TRBV5-1 and TRBJ1-2; D unresolved. The V gene's germline CDR1 is SGHRS and CDR2 YFSETQ. This CDR3 is built from 14 residues. V gave up 0 bases and J gave up 2 bases, with 8 bases separating them. CDR3 loop: CASSLVGENYGYTF. The CDR3 coding sequence is TGCGCCAGCAGCTTGGTTGGGGAAAACTATGGCTACACCTTC.

The V gene is TRBV5-1, the J gene TRBJ2-5; D remains unclear. Germline loops: CDR1 SGHRS, CDR2 YFSETQ. Trimming cost V 0 bases and J 2 bases, with 8 bases left between them. This CDR3 spans 14 amino acids. The CDR3 region is CASSLAAQQETQYF. CDR3 sequence (DNA): TGCGCCAGCAGCTTGGCCGCGCAGCAAGAGACCCAGTACTTC.

The V gene is TRBV20-1, the J gene TRBJ1-4, with D uncertain. With 6 bases removed from V and 8 bases from J, the gap between germline ends came to 10 bases. The CDR3 runs 11 residues. Germline values: CDR1 DFQATT, CDR2 SNEGSKA (reference sequence). For the CDR3, the DNA is TGCAGTGCCCAGCTCGGGGAAAAACTGTTTTTT. It yields the protein CSAQLGEKLFF.

DNA for the CDR3: TGCGCCAGCAGCCAAGCCGATTATCAGCCCCAGCATTTT. This encodes CASSQADYQPQHF. The chain recombines TRBV4-1 with TRBJ1-5; the D is unclear. The V gene lost 1 base and the J gene lost 5 bases, with 6 bases spanning the gap. In germline, CDR1 is MGHRA, CDR2 YSYEKL. The CDR3 is 13 residues long.

The chain couples TRBV2 to TRBJ2-3; 9 nucleotides agree with TRBD2. The CDR3 is 16 amino acids. CDR1 is SNHLY, CDR2 FYNNEI, per germline. V shed 3 bases and J 2 bases; nucleotides not matched to a gene: 6. In DNA, the CDR3 is TGTGCCAGCAGTGAGGCTAGCGGGACTTTCACAGATACGCAGTATTTT. Translated, it gives CASSEASGTFTDTQYF.

This clone was detected only a few times. The chain uses TRBV11-2 and TRBJ2-3; D is unclear. Germline CDR1 SGHAT, CDR2 FQNNGV. V was clipped by 3 bases and J by 5 bases, with 6 bases between them. The CDR3 is 12 residues long. CDR3 nucleotide sequence: TGTGCCAGCAGCTTCTTTGAAGATACGCAGTATTTT. Its protein product is CASSFFEDTQYF.

The V and J genes are TRBV6-5 and TRBJ2-5; D is uncertain. The germline V gene encodes CDR1 MNHEY and CDR2 SVGAGI. This CDR3 is built from 12 residues. V was pared by 2 bases and J by 5 bases, with 6 bases between. The CDR3 protein is CASSYHGETQYF. CDR3 DNA: TGTGCCAGCAGTTACCATGGGGAGACCCAGTACTTC.

This clone was counted a single time. The V and J genes are TRBV11-3 and TRBJ1-1; 8 bases are shared with TRBD1. This CDR3 contains 13 residues. Germline lookup yields CDR1 SGHNT and CDR2 YENEEA. The V segment lost 7 bases and the J segment 4 bases; nucleotides outside the gene matches: 5. CDR3 amino acids: CASIIQGVTEAFF. CDR3 DNA: TGTGCCAGCATCATACAGGGGGTCACTGAAGCTTTCTTT.

The gene calls are TRBV28 and TRBJ1-3; perhaps TRBD1 as D (6 bases). The CDR3 runs to 15 residues. The germline CDR1 and CDR2 sequences are MDHEN and SYDVKM. The V end was cut by 6 bases, the J end by 4 bases, with 16 bases between. The CDR3 coding sequence is TGTGCCAGCAGACGAGGGGGGTGGCAAGGAAACACCATATATTTT. Residues: CASRRGGWQGNTIYF. Variable domain in full (rest from reference TRBV28 and TRBJ1-3): DVKVTQSSRYLVKRTGEKVFLECVQDMDHENMFWYRQDPGLGLRLIYFSYDVKMKEKGDIPEGYSVSREKKERFSLILESASTNQTSMYLCASRRGGWQGNTIYFGEGSWLTVV.

This chain links TRBV7-3 with TRBJ1-1, with a possible D match to TRBD1 (5 bases). This CDR3 comprises 15 residues. Germline-derived CDR1 and CDR2 are SGHTA and FQGTGA. The ends were cut back, 0 bases at V and 1 base at J, with 9 bases in the middle. In nucleotides, the CDR3 is TGTGCCAGCAGCTTAACAGGGCAGGGGAACACTGAAGCTTTCTTT. Translation: CASSLTGQGNTEAFF.

The V gene is TRBV7-9, the J gene TRBJ1-2; D is undetermined. From germline, CDR1 is SEHNR and CDR2 FQNEAQ (reference sequence). V lost 3 bases and J 8 bases, leaving 13 bases between the germline ends. This CDR3 region has 13 residues. DNA of the CDR3: TGTGCCAGCAGCTTGGGCGGACCGGGGGGCTACACCTTC. Translating gives CASSLGGPGGYTF.

This clone has a handful of counts. The gene calls are TRBV4-1 and TRBJ1-5; a possible D gene is TRBD1 (5 bases). The germline V gene encodes CDR1 MGHRA and CDR2 YSYEKL. The germline V and J ends were trimmed by 0 bases and 6 bases, with 12 bases remaining between them. The CDR3 is made up of 15 amino acids. The CDR3, as DNA: TGCGCCAGCAGCCAAGATGAGGGGCCTACTCAGCCCCAGCATTTT. It codes for CASSQDEGPTQPQHF.

The chain is built from TRBV2 and TRBJ1-1; tentatively, D is TRBD1 (6 bases). Per germline, CDR1 SNHLY and CDR2 FYNNEI. There are 15 residues in the CDR3. Deletions cut 6 bases from V and 5 bases from J, with 19 bases between. The CDR3 reads CASSPMGAGVTEAFF. The CDR3 DNA reads TGTGCCAGCAGCCCCATGGGCGCAGGGGTTACTGAAGCTTTCTTT. Using reference TRBV2 and TRBJ1-1 for the parts outside the CDR3, the full variable domain is EPEVTQTPSHQVTQMGQEVILRCVPISNHLYFYWYRQILGQKVEFLVSFYNNEISEKSEIFDDQFSVERPDGSNFTLKIRSTKLEDSAMYFCASSPMGAGVTEAFFGQGTRLTVV.